A single sample gave rise to the 10 T cell receptor beta chains below, sequenced in a study of human T cells and chemical hapten exposure. TCRdb re-analysed the RACE reads in MiXCR, keeping a single row per CDR3 protein. The sample shows approximately 100,000 distinct CDR3 sequences, approximately 11% of them seen only once. The time point was: patch test 1, 2 weeks after DPC sensitization. This sample's treatment: therapeutic diphenylcyclopropenone sensitization with weekly scalp DPC. The material was whole blood, obtained in connection with sensitization to the hapten diphenylcyclopropenone (DPC). The receptors derive from a woman aged 40 to 50 with alopecia areata. Some clones in this sample may be carry-over from other donors' samples.

The chain recombines TRBV9 with TRBJ2-5, with D unclear. CDR1 and CDR2 from the germline V gene are SGDLS and YYNGEE. The CDR3 has 14 amino acids. Trimming pared 0 bases from V and 2 bases from J, leaving 8 bases between. CDR3 protein: CASSVAQLQETQYF. The DNA of the CDR3 is TGTGCCAGCAGCGTAGCCCAGCTACAAGAGACCCAGTACTTC.

This clonotype occurred a few times. V is TRBV7-9 and J is TRBJ1-5; TRBD1 aligns across 7 bases. Trimming removed 3 bases from V and 0 bases from J; junction bases left unmatched: 5. Germline V gene data show CDR1 as SEHNR and CDR2 as FQNEAQ (reference sequence). The CDR3 has 16 residues. The CDR3 loop is CASSLGTANSNQPQHF. For the CDR3, the DNA is TGTGCCAGCAGCTTGGGGACAGCGAATAGCAATCAGCCCCAGCATTTT.

The table lists this clonotype with many counts. J is TRBJ2-2 and V is TRBV25-1; D possibly uses TRBD1 or TRBD2 (5 bases each). This CDR3 contains 15 residues. Germline loops: CDR1 MGHDK, CDR2 SYGVNS. The germline V and J ends were trimmed by 0 bases and 7 bases, with 12 bases remaining between them. Written as DNA, the CDR3 is TGTGCCAGCAGTGAATATGGGGGAGCCGACGGGGAGCTGTTTTTT. The encoded protein is CASSEYGGADGELFF.

The sample holds many counts of this clonotype. The rearrangement links TRBV20-1 to TRBJ1-5; D is unclear. V dropped 5 bases and J dropped 6 bases, with 20 bases sitting between them. This CDR3 comprises 15 residues. Germline-derived CDR1 and CDR2 are DFQATT and SNEGSKA (reference sequence). CDR3 sequence reads: CSAAPTGGWSQPQHF. CDR3 nucleotide sequence: TGCAGTGCTGCCCCGACGGGTGGCTGGAGTCAGCCCCAGCATTTT.

The rearrangement joins TRBV12-3 or TRBV12-4 to TRBJ2-3; 10 nucleotides line up with TRBD2. This CDR3 is built from 13 residues. After removal of 7 bases from V and 6 bases from J, the junction contained 4 bases not matched to a gene. The CDR3 bases are TGTGCCAGCATCCTAGCGGGGGCGGATACGCAGTATTTT. It codes for CASILAGADTQYF.

This clonotype was counted ten times or more. The V gene is TRBV7-8, the J gene TRBJ2-1; 10 bases map to TRBD2. V trimming: 5 bases; J trimming: 4 bases; junction bases outside the gene matches: 8. The length of the CDR3 is 16 residues. CDR1 and CDR2 from the germline V gene are SGHVS and FQNEAQ. The CDR3 is CASSPLLAGDYNEQFF. The CDR3 nucleotides are TGTGCCAGCAGCCCACTCCTAGCGGGGGATTACAATGAGCAGTTCTTC.

Concerning this clonotype: Its ends do not fully match the called genes, so a read error is possible. This chain joins TRBV20-1 and TRBJ2-4; a possible D gene is TRBD1 (6 bases). This CDR3 has 15 amino acids. The V gene's germline CDR1 is DFQATT and CDR2 SNEGSKA (reference sequence). The CDR3 DNA reads as TGCAGAGCTACCGCAGGGGCCTTAGCCAAAAACATTCAGTACTTC. Translated, it gives CRATAGALAKNIQYF.

This clonotype was recorded a few times. This sequence joins TRBV5-1 and TRBJ2-5; TRBD2 aligns across 14 bases. This CDR3 is 16 amino acids long. Germline V gene data show CDR1 as SGHRS and CDR2 as YFSETQ. The V segment lost 4 bases and the J segment 5 bases; nucleotides outside the gene matches: 7. The CDR3 reads CASSNGLAGGQETQYF. In nucleotides, the CDR3 is TGCGCCAGCAGCAATGGACTAGCGGGAGGTCAGGAGACCCAGTACTTC.

This clonotype was detected ten times or more. The chain combines TRBV7-6 with TRBJ1-3; maybe TRBD1 (5 bases). V lost 5 bases, J lost 0 bases, and 14 bases lay in between. CDR1 and CDR2 from the germline V gene are SGHVS and FNYEAQ. There are 16 residues in the CDR3. The DNA for the CDR3 is TGTGCCAGCAGCCCTTATAGGGGCCACTCTGGAAACACCATATATTTT. It codes for CASSPYRGHSGNTIYF.

V is TRBV29-1 and J is TRBJ2-3, with a tentative D call TRBD2 (5 bases). Trimming left V 8 bases short and J 5 bases short, with 17 bases between. The CDR3 length is 13 residues. The germline V gene has CDR1 SQVTM and CDR2 ANQGSEA. CDR3 amino acids: CSSFGEGGDTQYF. DNA for the CDR3: TGCAGCTCCTTTGGTGAGGGCGGAGATACGCAGTATTTT.